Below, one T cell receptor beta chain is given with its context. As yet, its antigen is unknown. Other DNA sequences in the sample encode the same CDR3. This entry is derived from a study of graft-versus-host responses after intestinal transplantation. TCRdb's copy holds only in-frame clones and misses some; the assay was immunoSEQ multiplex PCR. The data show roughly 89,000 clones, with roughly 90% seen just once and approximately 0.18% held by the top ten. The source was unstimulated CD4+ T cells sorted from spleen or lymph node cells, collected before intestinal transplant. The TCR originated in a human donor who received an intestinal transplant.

The CDR3 region is CASSLAGMNTEAFF. CDR3 nucleotide sequence: TGCGCCAGCAGCTTGGCAGGGATGAACACTGAAGCTTTCTTT. This chain joins TRBV5-1 and TRBJ1-1; a possible D gene is TRBD1 (5 bases). Per germline, CDR1 SGHRS and CDR2 YFSETQ. CDR3 length: 14 residues. The V and J ends lost 0 bases and 0 bases respectively, with 6 bases between them.